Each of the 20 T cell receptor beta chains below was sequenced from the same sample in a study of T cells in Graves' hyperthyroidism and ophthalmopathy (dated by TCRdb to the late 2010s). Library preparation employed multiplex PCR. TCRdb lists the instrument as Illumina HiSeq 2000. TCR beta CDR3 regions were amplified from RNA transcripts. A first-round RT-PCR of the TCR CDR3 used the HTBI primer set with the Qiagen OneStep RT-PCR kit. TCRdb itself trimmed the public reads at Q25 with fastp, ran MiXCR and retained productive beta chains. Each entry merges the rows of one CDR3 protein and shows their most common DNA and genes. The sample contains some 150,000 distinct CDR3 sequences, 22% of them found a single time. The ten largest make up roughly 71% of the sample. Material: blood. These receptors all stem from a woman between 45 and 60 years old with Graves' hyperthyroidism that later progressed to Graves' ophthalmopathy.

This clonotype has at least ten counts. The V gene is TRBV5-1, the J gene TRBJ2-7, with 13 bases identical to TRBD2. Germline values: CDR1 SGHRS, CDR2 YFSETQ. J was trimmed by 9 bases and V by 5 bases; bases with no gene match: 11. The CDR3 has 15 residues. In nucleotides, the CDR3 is TGCGCCAGCAGACCGGGACTAGCGGGACCCTTTGCGCAGTACTTC. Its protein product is CASRPGLAGPFAQYF.

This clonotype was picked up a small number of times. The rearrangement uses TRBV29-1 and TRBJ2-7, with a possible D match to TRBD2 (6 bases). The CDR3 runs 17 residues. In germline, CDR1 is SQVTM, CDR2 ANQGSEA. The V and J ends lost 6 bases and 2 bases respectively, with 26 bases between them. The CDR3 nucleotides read TGCAGCGTCGTAGCGGAGGAATCCTACTGGAGGGCCTACGAGCAGTACTTC. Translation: CSVVAEESYWRAYEQYF.

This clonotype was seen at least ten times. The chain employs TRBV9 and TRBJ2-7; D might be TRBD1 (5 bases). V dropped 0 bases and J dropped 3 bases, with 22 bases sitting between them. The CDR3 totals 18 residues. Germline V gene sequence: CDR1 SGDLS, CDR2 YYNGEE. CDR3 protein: CASSVASEQGSTSYEQYF. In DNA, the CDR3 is TGTGCCAGCAGCGTAGCATCGGAGCAGGGTTCTACCAGCTACGAGCAGTACTTC.

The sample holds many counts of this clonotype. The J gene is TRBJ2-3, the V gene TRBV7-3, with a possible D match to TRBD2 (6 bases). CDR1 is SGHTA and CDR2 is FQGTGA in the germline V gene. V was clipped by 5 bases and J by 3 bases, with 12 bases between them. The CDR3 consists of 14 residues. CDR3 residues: CASSPRGLTDTQYF. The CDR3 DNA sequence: TGTGCCAGCAGCCCTCGGGGACTGACAGATACGCAGTATTTT.

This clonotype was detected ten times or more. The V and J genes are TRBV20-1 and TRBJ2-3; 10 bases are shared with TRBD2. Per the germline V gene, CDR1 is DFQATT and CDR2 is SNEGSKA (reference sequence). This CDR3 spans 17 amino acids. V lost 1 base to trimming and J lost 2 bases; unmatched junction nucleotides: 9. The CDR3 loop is CSARVFSSGSNTDTQYF. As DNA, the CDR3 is TGCAGTGCTAGAGTTTTCTCTAGCGGGAGCAACACAGATACGCAGTATTTT.

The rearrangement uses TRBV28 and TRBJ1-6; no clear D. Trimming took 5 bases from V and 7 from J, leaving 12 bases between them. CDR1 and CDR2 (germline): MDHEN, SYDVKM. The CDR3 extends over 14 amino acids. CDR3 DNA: TGTGCCAGCAGTCCCCCCCGCGGGAATTCACCCCTCCACTTT. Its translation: CASSPPRGNSPLHF. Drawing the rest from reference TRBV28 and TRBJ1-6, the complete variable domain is DVKVTQSSRYLVKRTGEKVFLECVQDMDHENMFWYRQDPGLGLRLIYFSYDVKMKEKGDIPEGYSVSREKKERFSLILESASTNQTSMYLCASSPPRGNSPLHFGNGTRLTVT.

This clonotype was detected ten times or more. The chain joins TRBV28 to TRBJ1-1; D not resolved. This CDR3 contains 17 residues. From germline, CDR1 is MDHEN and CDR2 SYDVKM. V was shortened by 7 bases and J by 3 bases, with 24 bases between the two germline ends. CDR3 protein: CASTPAGSGFRDTEAFF. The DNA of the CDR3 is TGTGCCAGCACCCCTGCGGGATCCGGTTTCCGGGACACTGAAGCTTTCTTT.

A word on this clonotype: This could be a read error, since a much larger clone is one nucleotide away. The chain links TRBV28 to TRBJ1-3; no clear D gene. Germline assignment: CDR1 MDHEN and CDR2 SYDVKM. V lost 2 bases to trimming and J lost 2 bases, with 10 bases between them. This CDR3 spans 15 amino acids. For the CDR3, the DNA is TGTGCCAGCAGTTTACCTGGACCCCCTGGAAACACCATATATTTT. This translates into CASSLPGPPGNTIYF.

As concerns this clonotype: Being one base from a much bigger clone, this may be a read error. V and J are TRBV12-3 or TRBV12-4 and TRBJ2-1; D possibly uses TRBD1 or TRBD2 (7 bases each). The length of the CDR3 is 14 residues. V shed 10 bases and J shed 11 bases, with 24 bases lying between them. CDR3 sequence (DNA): TGTGCCACCGGCAGGGGGGGAGTATCGGATAAGCAGTTCTTC. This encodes CATGRGGVSDKQFF.

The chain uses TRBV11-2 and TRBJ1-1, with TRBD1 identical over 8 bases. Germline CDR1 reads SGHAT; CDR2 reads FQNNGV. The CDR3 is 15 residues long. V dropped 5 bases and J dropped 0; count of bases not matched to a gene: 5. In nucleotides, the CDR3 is TGTGCCAGCAGCGACAGGGGTAAAGTGAACACTGAAGCTTTCTTT. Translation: CASSDRGKVNTEAFF.

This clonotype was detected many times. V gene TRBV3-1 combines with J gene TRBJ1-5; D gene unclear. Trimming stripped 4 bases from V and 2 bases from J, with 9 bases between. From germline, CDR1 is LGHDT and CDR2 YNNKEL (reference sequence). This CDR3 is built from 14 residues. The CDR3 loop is CASSRGVGNQPQHF. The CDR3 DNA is TGTGCCAGCAGCCGTGGGGTCGGCAATCAGCCCCAGCATTTT.

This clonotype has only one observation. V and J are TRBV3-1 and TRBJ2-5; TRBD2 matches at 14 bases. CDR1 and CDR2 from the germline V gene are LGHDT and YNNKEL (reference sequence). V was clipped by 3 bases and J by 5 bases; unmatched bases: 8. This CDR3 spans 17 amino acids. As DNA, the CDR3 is TGTGCCAGCAGCCACGGGACTAGCGGGGGCTGGGGGGAGACCCAGTACTTC. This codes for CASSHGTSGGWGETQYF.

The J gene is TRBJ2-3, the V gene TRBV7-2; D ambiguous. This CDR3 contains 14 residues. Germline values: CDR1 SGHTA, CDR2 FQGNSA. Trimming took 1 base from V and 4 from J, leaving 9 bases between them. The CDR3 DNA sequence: TGTGCCAGCAGCTTAGGAACAGAGGCAGATACGCAGTATTTT. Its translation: CASSLGTEADTQYF.

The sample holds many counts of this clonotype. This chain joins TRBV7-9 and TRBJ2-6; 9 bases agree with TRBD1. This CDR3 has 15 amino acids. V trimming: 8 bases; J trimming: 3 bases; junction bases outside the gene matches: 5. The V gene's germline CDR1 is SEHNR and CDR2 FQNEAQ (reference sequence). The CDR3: CASGRTGVGANVLTF. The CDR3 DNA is TGTGCCAGCGGAAGGACAGGGGTTGGGGCCAACGTCCTGACTTTC.

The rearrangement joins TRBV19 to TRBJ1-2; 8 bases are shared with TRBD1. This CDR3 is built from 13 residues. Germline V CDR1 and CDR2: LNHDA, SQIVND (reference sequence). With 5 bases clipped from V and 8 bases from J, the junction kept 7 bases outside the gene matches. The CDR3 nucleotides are TGTGCCAGTAGTCTCGGACAGGGTCGGGGCTACACCTTC. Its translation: CASSLGQGRGYTF.

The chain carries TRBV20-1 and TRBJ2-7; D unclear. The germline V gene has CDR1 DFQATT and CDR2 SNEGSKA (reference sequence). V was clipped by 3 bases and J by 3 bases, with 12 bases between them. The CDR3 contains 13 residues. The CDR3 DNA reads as TGCAGTGCTAGGGGTGGTGGGATCTACGAGCAGTACTTC. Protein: CSARGGGIYEQYF.

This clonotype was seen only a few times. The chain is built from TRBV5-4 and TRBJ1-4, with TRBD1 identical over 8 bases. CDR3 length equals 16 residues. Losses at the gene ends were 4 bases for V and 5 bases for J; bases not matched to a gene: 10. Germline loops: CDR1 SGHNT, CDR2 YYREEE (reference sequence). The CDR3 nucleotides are TGTGCCAGCAGCGGAGGACAGGGAGGAGTGAATGAAAAACTGTTTTTT. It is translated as CASSGGQGGVNEKLFF.

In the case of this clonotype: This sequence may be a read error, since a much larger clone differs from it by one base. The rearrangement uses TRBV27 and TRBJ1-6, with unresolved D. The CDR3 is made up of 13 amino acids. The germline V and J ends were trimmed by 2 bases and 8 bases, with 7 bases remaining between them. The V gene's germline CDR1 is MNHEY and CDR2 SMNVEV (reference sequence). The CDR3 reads CASSLGNDSPLHF. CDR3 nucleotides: TGTGCCAGCAGTTTAGGGAATGATTCACCCCTCCACTTT.

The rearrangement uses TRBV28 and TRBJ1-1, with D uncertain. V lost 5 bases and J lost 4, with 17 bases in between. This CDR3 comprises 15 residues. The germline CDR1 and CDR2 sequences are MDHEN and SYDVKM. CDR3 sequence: CASSLMGGRSTEAFF. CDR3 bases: TGTGCCAGCAGTCTCATGGGAGGGAGGAGCACTGAAGCTTTCTTT.

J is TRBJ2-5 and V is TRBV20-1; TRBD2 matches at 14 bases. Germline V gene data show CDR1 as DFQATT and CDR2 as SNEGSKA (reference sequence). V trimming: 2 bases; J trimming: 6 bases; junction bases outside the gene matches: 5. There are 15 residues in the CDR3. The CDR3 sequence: CSARRGLAGAKTQYF. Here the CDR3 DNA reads TGCAGTGCTAGAAGGGGACTAGCGGGAGCCAAGACCCAGTACTTC.